These 6 T cell receptor beta chains were all obtained from the same sample, sequenced in a study of cytomegalovirus exposure and HLA in healthy donors. Here immunoSEQ multiplex PCR was the method, and the copy in TCRdb shows in-frame clones only, minus some. The sample lists roughly 90,000 clones; 80% to 95% were seen once. Sequenced: PBMCs. The receptors come from a woman aged 25-40 years in good health and CMV-seropositive.

The genes are TRBV7-2 and TRBJ2-7, with D maybe TRBD2 (7 bases). Germline V CDR1 and CDR2: SGHTA, FQGNSA. The CDR3 runs 15 residues. The V end was cut by 8 bases, the J end by 2 bases, with 19 bases between. The CDR3 DNA reads TGTGCCAGCGGCCCGGGGGGCGGGTCCCCCTACGAGCAGTACTTC. It specifies CASGPGGGSPYEQYF.

For the CDR3, the DNA is TGTGCCAGCAGCCAAGATCCGACAGGTCGCGGAGAGACCCAGTACTTC. Translated: CASSQDPTGRGETQYF. The chain has TRBV14 and TRBJ2-5, with a tentative D call TRBD1 (6 bases). V lost 0 bases, J lost 4 bases, and 15 bases lay in between. Germline V CDR1 and CDR2: SGHDN, FVKESK. The CDR3 extends over 16 amino acids.

The V and J genes are TRBV7-6 and TRBJ2-5; D gene uncertain. Germline CDR1 is SGHVS and CDR2 is FNYEAQ. The CDR3 has 14 residues. The V end lost 4 bases, the J end lost 5 bases, and 14 bases lay between the germline ends. CDR3 sequence: CASSSHGPEETQYF. The CDR3 bases are TGTGCCAGCAGCTCCCACGGCCCGGAGGAGACCCAGTACTTC.

The V gene is TRBV4-3, the J gene TRBJ2-1; tentatively, D is TRBD1 (5 bases). The V gene lost 0 bases and the J gene lost 8 bases, with 20 bases spanning the gap. This CDR3 is 17 amino acids long. The V gene's germline CDR1 is LGHNA and CDR2 YSLEER. The CDR3 sequence: CASSQDNGLGVGYEQFF. CDR3 DNA: TGCGCCAGCAGCCAAGATAATGGGCTAGGGGTAGGATATGAGCAGTTCTTC.

This chain connects TRBV6-1 to TRBJ2-1; possible D gene TRBD1, 6 bases. CDR3 size: 12 residues. Trimming cost V 9 bases and J 1 base, with 7 bases left between them. Germline V gives CDR1 MNHNS, CDR2 SASEGT. CDR3 DNA sequence: TGTGCCAGTACAGGGTCCTACAATGAGCAGTTCTTC. This translates into CASTGSYNEQFF.

The J gene is TRBJ2-7, the V gene TRBV28, with 9 bases fitting TRBD1. Germline V gene data show CDR1 as MDHEN and CDR2 as SYDVKM. This CDR3 region has 15 residues. Unmatched junction bases numbered 11, after V lost 5 bases and J lost 6 bases. Written as DNA, the CDR3 is TGTGCCAGCAGTCCTGGGACAGGGCTGTTGGGCGAGCAGTACTTC. This codes for CASSPGTGLLGEQYF.